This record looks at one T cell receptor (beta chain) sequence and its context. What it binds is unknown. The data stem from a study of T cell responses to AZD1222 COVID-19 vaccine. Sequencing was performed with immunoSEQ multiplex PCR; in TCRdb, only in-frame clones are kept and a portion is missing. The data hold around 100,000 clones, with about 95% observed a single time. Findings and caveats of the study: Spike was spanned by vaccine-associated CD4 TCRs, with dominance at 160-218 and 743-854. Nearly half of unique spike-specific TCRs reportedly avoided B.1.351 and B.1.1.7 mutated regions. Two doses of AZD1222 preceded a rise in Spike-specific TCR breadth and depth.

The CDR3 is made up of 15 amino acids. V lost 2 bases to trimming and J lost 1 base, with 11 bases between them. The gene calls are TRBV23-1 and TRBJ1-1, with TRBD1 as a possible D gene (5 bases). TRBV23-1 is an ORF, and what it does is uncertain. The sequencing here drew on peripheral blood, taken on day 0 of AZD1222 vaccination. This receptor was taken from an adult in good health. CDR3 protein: CASSQRRGANTEAFF. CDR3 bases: TGCGCCAGCAGTCAAAGACGGGGCGCGAACACTGAAGCTTTCTTT.